Listed here is a single TCR beta chain. Its specificity is unknown. Amplified TCR beta CDR3 regions came from RNA transcripts. Carried out on the TCR CDR3, a first-round RT-PCR used the HTBI primer set. TCRdb processed the multiplex PCR reads anew with MiXCR; each CDR3 protein has one entry. The table includes about 580,000 distinct CDR3 sequences, approximately 15% detected once. Blood was sampled at initial diagnosis of hyperthyroidism, prior to onset of any ophthalmopathy symptoms. Out of roughly 9.1 ml of fresh peripheral blood came the PBMCs. This sample is part of a study of T cells in Graves' hyperthyroidism and ophthalmopathy. The CDR3 loop spans 15 amino acids. Germline V gives CDR1 MNHEY, CDR2 SMNVEV (reference sequence). The junction had 8 bases not matched to a gene; V was cut back by 6 bases and J by 7 bases. The study, taken as a whole, reports: Ophthalmopathy was distinguished from stable hyperthyroidism by 13 V-J signatures. Blood also held most thyroid clonotypes expanded beyond 0.001.

The sequencing input was blood. The clonotype comes from a woman in her twenties or thirties with Graves' hyperthyroidism that later progressed to Graves' ophthalmopathy. J is TRBJ1-5 and V is TRBV27; 11 positions match TRBD1. The CDR3 is CASSPGQGAIQPQHF. The CDR3 nucleotides are TGTGCCAGCAGCCCCGGACAGGGGGCGATCCAGCCCCAGCATTTT.